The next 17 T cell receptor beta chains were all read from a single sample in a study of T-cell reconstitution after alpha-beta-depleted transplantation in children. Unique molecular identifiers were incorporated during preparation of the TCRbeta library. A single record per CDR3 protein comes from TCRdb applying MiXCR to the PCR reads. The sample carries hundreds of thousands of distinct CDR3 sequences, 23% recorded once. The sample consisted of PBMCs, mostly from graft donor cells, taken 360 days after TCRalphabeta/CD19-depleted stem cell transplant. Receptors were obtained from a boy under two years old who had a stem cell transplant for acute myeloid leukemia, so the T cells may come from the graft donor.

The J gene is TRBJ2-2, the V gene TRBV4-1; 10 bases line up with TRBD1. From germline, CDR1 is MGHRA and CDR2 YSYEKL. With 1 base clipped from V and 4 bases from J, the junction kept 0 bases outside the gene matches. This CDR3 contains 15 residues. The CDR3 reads CASSQGTGGTGELFF. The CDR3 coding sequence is TGCGCCAGCAGCCAAGGGACAGGGGGCACCGGGGAGCTGTTTTTT.

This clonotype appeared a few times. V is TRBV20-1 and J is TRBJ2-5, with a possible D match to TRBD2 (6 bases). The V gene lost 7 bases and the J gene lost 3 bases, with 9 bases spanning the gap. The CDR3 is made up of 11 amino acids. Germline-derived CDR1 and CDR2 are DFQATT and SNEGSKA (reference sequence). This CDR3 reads CSVASEETQYF. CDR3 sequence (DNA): TGCAGTGTCGCTAGCGAAGAGACCCAGTACTTC.

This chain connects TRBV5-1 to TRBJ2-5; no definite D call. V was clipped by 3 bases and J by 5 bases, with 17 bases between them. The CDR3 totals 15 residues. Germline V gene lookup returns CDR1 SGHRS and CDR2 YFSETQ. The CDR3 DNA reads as TGCGCCAGCAGCTCTCCGGGTCAGGAGCGCGAGACCCAGTACTTC. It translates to CASSSPGQERETQYF.

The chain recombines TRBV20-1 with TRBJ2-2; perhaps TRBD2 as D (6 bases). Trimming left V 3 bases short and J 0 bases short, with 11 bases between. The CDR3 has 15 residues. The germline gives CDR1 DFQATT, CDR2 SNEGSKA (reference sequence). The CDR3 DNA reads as TGCAGTGCTAGGAGACTAGGTCCGAACACCGGGGAGCTGTTTTTT. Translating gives CSARRLGPNTGELFF.

The DNA of the CDR3 is TGTGCCAGCAGAGGACAGGGGGCGGACATTCAGTACTTC. It encodes CASRGQGADIQYF. The chain uses TRBV28 and TRBJ2-4; TRBD1 agrees at 11 bases. The CDR3 runs to 13 residues. V lost 6 bases to trimming and J lost 8 bases; unmatched junction nucleotides: 3. Germline-derived CDR1 and CDR2 are MDHEN and SYDVKM.

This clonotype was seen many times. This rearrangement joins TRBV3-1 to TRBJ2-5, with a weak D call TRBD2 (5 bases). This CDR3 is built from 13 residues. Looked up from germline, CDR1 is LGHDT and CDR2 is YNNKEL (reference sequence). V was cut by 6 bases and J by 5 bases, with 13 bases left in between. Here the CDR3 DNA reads TGTGCCAGCAGTAACACCGGAGGCGAGACCCAGTACTTC. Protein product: CASSNTGGETQYF.

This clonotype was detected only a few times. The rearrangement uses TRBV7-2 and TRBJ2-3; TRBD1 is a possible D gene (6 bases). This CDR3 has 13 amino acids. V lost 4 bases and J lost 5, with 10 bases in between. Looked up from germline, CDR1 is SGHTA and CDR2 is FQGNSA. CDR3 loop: CASSYRGIDTQYF. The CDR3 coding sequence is TGTGCCAGCAGCTATAGGGGGATAGATACGCAGTATTTT.

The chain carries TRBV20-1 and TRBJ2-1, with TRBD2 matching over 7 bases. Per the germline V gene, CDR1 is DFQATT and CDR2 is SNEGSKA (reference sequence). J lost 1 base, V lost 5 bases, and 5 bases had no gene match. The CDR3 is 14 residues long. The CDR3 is CSASRTSSYNEQFF. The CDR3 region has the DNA TGCAGTGCTTCTCGGACTAGTTCCTACAATGAGCAGTTCTTC.

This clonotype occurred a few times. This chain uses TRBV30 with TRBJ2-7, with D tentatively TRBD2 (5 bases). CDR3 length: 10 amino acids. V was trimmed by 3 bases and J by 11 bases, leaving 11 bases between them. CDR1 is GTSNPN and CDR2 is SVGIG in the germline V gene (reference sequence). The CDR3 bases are TGTGCCTGGAGGGATGCGGGCGAGTACTTC. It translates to CAWRDAGEYF.

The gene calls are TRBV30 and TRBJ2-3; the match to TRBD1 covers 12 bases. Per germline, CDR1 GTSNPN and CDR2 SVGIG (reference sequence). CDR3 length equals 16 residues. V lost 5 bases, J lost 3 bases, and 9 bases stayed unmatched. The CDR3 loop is CAWRLGDRGQTDTQYF. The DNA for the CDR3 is TGTGCCTGGCGCCTAGGGGACAGGGGGCAGACAGATACGCAGTATTTT.

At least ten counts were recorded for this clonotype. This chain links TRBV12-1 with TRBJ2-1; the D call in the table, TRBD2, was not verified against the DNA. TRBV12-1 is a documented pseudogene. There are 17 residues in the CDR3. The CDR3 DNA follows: TGTGCCAGCACTATTAGACGGAGGGCCCGACTTGGGGGGGAGCAGTTCTTC. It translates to CASTIRRRARLGGEQFF.

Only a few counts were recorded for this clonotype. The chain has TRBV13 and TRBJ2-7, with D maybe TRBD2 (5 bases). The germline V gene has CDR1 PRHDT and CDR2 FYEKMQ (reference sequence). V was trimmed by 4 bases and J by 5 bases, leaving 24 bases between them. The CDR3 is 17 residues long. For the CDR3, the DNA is TGTGCCAGCAGCTGGCGGTATTCAGAGGGTCTAACACACGAGCAGTACTTC. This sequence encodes CASSWRYSEGLTHEQYF.

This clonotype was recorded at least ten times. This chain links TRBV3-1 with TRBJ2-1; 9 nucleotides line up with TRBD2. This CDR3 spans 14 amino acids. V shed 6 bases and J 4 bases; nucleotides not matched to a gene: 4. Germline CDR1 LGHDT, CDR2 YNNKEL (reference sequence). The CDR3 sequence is CASSPAGGYNEQFF. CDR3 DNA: TGTGCCAGCAGTCCAGCGGGGGGATACAATGAGCAGTTCTTC.

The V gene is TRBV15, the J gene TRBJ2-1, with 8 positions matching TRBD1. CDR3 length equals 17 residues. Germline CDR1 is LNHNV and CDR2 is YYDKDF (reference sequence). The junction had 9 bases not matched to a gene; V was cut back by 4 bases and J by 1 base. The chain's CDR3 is CATSMWNRGTSYNEQFF. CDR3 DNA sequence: TGTGCCACCAGCATGTGGAACAGGGGGACTTCCTACAATGAGCAGTTCTTC.

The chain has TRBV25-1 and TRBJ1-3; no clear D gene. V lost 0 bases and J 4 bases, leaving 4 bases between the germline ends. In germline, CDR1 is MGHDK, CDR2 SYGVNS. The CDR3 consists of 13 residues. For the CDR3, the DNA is TGTGCCAGCAGTGAATATCCAGGAAACACCATATATTTT. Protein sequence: CASSEYPGNTIYF.

CDR3 loop: CASRSLAGDYEQYV. The DNA of the CDR3 is TGTGCCAGCAGATCACTAGCGGGGGATTACGAGCAGTACGTC. The J gene is TRBJ2-7, the V gene TRBV27, with 11 nucleotides matching TRBD2. Germline V gene lookup returns CDR1 MNHEY and CDR2 SMNVEV (reference sequence). With V trimmed by 6 bases and J by 4 bases, 5 bases remained unmatched. This CDR3 spans 14 amino acids.

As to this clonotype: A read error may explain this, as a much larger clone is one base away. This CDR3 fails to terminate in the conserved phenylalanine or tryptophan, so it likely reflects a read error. Written as DNA, the CDR3 is TGCAGCGTTGAAGATCGGGTAGTGAAGGGGATGAACACTGAAGCTTTCTAT. It is translated as CSVEDRVVKGMNTEAFY. This chain uses TRBV29-1 with TRBJ1-1; possibly TRBD1 for D (5 bases). The CDR3 sequence is 17 residues long. Germline CDR1 SQVTM, CDR2 ANQGSEA. V was cut by 0 bases and J by 0 bases, with 17 bases left in between.